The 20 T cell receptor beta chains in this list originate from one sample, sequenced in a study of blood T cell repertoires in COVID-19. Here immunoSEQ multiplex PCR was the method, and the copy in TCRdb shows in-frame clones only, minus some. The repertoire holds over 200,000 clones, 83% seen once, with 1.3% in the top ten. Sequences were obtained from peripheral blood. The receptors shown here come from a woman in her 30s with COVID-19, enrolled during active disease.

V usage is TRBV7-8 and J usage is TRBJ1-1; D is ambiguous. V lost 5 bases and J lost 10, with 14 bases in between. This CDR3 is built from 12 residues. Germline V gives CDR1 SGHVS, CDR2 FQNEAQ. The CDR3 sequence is CASSPSSIVAFF. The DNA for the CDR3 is TGTGCCAGCAGCCCCTCCTCTATCGTAGCTTTCTTT.

CDR3 DNA: TGTGCCAGCAGTTCCCTCGGGGGCACCGGGGAGCTGTTTTTT. Its protein product is CASSSLGGTGELFF. This chain joins TRBV28 and TRBJ2-2, with D perhaps TRBD2 (6 bases). V lost 4 bases to trimming and J lost 4 bases, with 10 bases between them. Germline V gene data show CDR1 as MDHEN and CDR2 as SYDVKM. The CDR3 contains 14 residues. Drawing the rest from reference TRBV28 and TRBJ2-2, the complete variable domain is DVKVTQSSRYLVKRTGEKVFLECVQDMDHENMFWYRQDPGLGLRLIYFSYDVKMKEKGDIPEGYSVSREKKERFSLILESASTNQTSMYLCASSSLGGTGELFFGEGSRLTVL.

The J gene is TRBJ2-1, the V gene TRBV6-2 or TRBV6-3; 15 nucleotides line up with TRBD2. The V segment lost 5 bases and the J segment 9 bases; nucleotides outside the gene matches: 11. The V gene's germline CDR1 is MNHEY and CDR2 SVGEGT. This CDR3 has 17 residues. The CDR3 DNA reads TGTGCCAGCAGTGTCCCGGGACTAGCGGGAGGCCCCTTTGAGCAGTTCTTC. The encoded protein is CASSVPGLAGGPFEQFF.

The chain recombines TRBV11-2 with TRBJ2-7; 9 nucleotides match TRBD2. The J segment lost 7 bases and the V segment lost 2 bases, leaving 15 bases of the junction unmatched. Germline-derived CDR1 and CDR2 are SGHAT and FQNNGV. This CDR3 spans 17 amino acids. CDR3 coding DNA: TGTGCCAGCAGCTTAATACTTAGCGGGGGCTTTGCGGGGGAGCAGTACTTC. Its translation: CASSLILSGGFAGEQYF.

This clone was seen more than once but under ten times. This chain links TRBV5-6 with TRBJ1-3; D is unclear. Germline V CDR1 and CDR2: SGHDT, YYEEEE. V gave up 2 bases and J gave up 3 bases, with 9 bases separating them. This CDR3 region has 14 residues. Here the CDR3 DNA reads TGTGCCAGCAGCTTAGTAACAGTTGGAAACACCATATATTTT. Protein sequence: CASSLVTVGNTIYF.

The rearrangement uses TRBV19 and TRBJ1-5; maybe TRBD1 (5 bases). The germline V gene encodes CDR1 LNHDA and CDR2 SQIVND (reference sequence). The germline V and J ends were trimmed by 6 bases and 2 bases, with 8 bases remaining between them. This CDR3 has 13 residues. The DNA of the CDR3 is TGTGCCAGTAGAAGGGGCGGCAATCAGCCCCAGCATTTT. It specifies CASRRGGNQPQHF. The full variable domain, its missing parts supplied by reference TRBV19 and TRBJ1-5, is DGGITQSPKYLFRKEGQNVTLSCEQNLNHDAMYWYRQDPGQGLRLIYYSQIVNDFQKGDIAEGYSVSREKKESFPLTVTSAQKNPTAFYLCASRRGGNQPQHFGDGTRLSIL.

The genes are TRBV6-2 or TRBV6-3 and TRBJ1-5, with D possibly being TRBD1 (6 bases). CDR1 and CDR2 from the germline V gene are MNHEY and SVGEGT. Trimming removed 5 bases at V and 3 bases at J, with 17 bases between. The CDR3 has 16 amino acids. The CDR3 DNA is TGTGCCAGCAGTCATTTTACAGGGATTATCAATCAGCCCCAGCATTTT. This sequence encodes CASSHFTGIINQPQHF.

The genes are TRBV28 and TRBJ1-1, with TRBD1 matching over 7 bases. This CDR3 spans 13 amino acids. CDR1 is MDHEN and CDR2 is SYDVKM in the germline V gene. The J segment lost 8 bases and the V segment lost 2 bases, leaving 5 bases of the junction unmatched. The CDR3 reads CASSLEADREAFF. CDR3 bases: TGTGCCAGCAGTTTAGAGGCGGACAGGGAAGCTTTCTTT.

The DNA of the CDR3 is TGCGCCAGCAGCCAAGACGTACAGCTAAACTATGGCTACACCTTC. Translating gives CASSQDVQLNYGYTF. This chain uses TRBV4-3 with TRBJ1-2; D unresolved. The V gene's germline CDR1 is LGHNA and CDR2 YSLEER. The CDR3 loop spans 15 amino acids. Trimming shortened V by 0 bases and J by 2 bases, and 10 bases separated the two germline ends.

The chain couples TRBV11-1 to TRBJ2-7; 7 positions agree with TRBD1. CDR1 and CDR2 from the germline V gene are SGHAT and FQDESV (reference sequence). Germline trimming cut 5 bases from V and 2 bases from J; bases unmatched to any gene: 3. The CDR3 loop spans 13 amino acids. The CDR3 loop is CASSRQGAYEQYF. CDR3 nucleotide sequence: TGTGCCAGCAGCCGGCAGGGGGCCTACGAGCAGTACTTC. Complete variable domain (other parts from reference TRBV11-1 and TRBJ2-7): EAEVAQSPRYKITEKSQAVAFWCDPISGHATLYWYRQILGQGPELLVQFQDESVVDDSQLPKDRFSAERLKGVDSTLKIQPAELGDSAMYLCASSRQGAYEQYFGPGTRLTVT.

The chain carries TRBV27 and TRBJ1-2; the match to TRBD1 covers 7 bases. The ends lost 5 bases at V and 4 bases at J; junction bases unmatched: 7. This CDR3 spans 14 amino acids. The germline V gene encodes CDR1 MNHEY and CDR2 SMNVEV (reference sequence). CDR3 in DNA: TGTGCCAGCAGTCCCGACAGGGAACGCTATGGCTACACCTTC. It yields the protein CASSPDRERYGYTF.

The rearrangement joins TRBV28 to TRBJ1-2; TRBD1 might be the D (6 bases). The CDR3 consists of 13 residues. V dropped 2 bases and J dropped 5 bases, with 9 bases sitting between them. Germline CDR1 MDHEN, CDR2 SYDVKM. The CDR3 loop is CASSLPQGYGYTF. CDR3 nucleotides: TGTGCCAGCAGTTTACCCCAGGGGTATGGCTACACCTTC.

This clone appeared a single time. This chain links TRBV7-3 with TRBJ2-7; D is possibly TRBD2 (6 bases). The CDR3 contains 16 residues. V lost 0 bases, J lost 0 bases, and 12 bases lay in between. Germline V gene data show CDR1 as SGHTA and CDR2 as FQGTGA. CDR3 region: CASSLTRASDSYEQYF. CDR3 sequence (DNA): TGTGCCAGCAGCTTAACTAGGGCTAGCGACTCCTACGAGCAGTACTTC.

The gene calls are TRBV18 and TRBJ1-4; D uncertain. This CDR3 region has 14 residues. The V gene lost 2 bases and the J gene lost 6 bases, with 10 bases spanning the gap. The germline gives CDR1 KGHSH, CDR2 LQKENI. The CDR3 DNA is TGTGCCAGCTCACCAGTGGGAGCGGATGAAAAACTGTTTTTT. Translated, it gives CASSPVGADEKLFF. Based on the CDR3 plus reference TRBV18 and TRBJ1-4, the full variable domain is NAGVMQNPRHLVRRRGQEARLRCSPMKGHSHVYWYRQLPEEGLKFMVYLQKENIIDESGMPKERFSAEFPKEGPSILRIQQVVRGDSAAYFCASSPVGADEKLFFGSGTQLSVL.

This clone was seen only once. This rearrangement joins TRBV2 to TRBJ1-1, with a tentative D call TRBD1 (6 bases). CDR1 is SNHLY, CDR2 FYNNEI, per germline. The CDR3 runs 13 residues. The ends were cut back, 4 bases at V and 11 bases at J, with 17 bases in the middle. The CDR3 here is CASSVRKGERAFF. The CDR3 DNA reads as TGTGCCAGCAGTGTGAGGAAGGGGGAGCGGGCTTTCTTT.

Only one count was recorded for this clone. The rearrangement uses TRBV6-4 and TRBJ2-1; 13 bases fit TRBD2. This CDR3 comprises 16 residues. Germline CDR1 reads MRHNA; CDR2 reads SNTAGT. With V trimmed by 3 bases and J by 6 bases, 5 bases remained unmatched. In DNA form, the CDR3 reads TGTGCCAGCAGTGAACCGGGACTAGCGGGAATCAATGAGCAGTTCTTC. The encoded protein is CASSEPGLAGINEQFF.

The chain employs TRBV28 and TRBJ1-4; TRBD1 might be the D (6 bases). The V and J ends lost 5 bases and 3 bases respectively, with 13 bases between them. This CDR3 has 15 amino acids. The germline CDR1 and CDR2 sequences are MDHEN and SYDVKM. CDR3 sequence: CASSPRTVSNEKLFF. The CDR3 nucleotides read TGTGCCAGCAGTCCTCGGACAGTATCTAATGAAAAACTGTTTTTT. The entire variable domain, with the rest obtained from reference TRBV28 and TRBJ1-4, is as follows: DVKVTQSSRYLVKRTGEKVFLECVQDMDHENMFWYRQDPGLGLRLIYFSYDVKMKEKGDIPEGYSVSREKKERFSLILESASTNQTSMYLCASSPRTVSNEKLFFGSGTQLSVL.

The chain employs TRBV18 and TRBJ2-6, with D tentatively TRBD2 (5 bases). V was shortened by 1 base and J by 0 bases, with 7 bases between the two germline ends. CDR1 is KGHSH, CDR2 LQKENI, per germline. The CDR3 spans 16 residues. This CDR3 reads CASSPLRGSGANVLTF. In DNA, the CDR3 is TGTGCCAGCTCACCACTTCGGGGCTCTGGGGCCAACGTCCTGACTTTC.

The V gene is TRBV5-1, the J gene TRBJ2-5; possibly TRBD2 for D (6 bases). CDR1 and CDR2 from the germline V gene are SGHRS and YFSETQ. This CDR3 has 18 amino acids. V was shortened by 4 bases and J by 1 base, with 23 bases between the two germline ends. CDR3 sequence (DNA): TGCGCCAGCAGCCTTCTGCGCGGGGCCCCGGCGGGCCAAGAGACCCAGTACTTC. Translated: CASSLLRGAPAGQETQYF.

The DNA of the CDR3 is TGTGCCAGCAGCGTAGAGGGAGCTAATGAAAAACTGTTTTTT. Its protein product is CASSVEGANEKLFF. The rearrangement joins TRBV9 to TRBJ1-4; D is unclear. V lost 0 bases, J lost 3 bases, and 6 bases lay in between. Germline assignment: CDR1 SGDLS and CDR2 YYNGEE. This CDR3 has 14 amino acids. Full variable domain (remainder filled in from reference TRBV9 and TRBJ1-4): DSGVTQTPKHLITATGQRVTLRCSPRSGDLSVYWYQQSLDQGLQFLIQYYNGEERAKGNILERFSAQQFPDLHSELNLSSLELGDSALYFCASSVEGANEKLFFGSGTQLSVL.